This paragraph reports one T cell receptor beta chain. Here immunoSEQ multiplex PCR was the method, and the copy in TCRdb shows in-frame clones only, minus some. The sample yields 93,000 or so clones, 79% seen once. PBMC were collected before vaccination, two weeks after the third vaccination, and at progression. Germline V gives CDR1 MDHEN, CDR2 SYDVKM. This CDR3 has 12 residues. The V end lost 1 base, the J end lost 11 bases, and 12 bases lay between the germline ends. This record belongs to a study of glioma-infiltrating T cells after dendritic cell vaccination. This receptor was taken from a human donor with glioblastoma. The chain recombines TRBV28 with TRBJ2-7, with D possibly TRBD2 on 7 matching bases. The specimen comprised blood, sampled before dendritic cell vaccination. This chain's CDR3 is CASSLSRGAEYF. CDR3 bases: TGTGCCAGCAGTTTATCCCGGGGGGCCGAGTACTTC.